A single sample gave rise to the 6 T cell receptor beta chains below, sequenced in a study of post-analysis software for immune sequencing data (dated by TCRdb to the mid-2010s). The study at large found these results: Significantly higher frequencies in patients than in controls were found for a few TRBV segments, including TRBV5-6, TRBV5-1 and TRBV20-1.

No antigens are known for them. Library preparation used PCR. Sequencer: Illumina HiSeq 2500. To reduce PCR and sequencing biases, unique molecular identifiers were built into the TCR beta cDNA libraries. The public reads were run again by TCRdb, first through fastp at Q25 and then through MiXCR, and only productive beta chains were kept. For every CDR3 protein sequence, its rows merge into one entry that carries the most common genes and DNA. In all, the sample holds 380,000 or so distinct CDR3 sequences, and less than 40% of those were seen once. Of the sample, over 10% is held by the ten largest clones. The sample was blood. These receptor sequences come from a girl under 18 with multiple sclerosis.

This clonotype has a count of ten or more. The genes are TRBV20-1 and TRBJ2-7; D not certain. CDR1 is DFQATT and CDR2 is SNEGSKA in the germline V gene (reference sequence). There are 11 residues in the CDR3. Trimming shortened V by 3 bases and J by 2 bases, and 5 bases separated the two germline ends. The CDR3 bases are TGCAGTGCTAGTACGACCTACGAGCAGTACTTC. Amino acid sequence: CSASTTYEQYF.

The chain is built from TRBV7-9 and TRBJ2-3; TRBD2 is a possible D gene (6 bases). V lost 0 bases, J lost 2 bases, and 18 bases lay in between. The CDR3 is 18 amino acids. Looked up from germline, CDR1 is SEHNR and CDR2 is FQNEAQ (reference sequence). The DNA for the CDR3 is TGTGCCAGCAGCTTAGCCGCGGGGTCGTTGAGAGACACAGATACGCAGTATTTT. Its protein product is CASSLAAGSLRDTDTQYF.

The J gene is TRBJ2-7, the V gene TRBV7-8; D may match TRBD1 or TRBD2 (6 bases each). With 1 base removed from V and 4 bases from J, the gap between germline ends came to 20 bases. Germline V gives CDR1 SGHVS, CDR2 FQNEAQ. The length of the CDR3 is 17 residues. CDR3 amino acids: CASSLDSSRGPVYEQYF. In nucleotides, the CDR3 is TGTGCCAGCAGCTTAGACTCGTCACGGGGGCCAGTTTACGAGCAGTACTTC.

The chain carries TRBV6-1 and TRBJ2-7, with 11 positions matching TRBD2. V was clipped by 4 bases and J by 3 bases; unmatched bases: 5. In germline, CDR1 is MNHNS, CDR2 SASEGT. The CDR3 covers 15 residues. This CDR3 reads CASSGLAGLSYEQYF. CDR3 in DNA: TGTGCCAGCAGTGGACTAGCGGGGTTAAGCTACGAGCAGTACTTC.

The chain links TRBV2 to TRBJ2-5; 10 bases align to TRBD2. The CDR3 length is 17 residues. The V segment lost 4 bases and the J segment 5 bases; nucleotides outside the gene matches: 13. Germline-derived CDR1 and CDR2 are SNHLY and FYNNEI. CDR3 DNA: TGTGCCAGCAGTGTACGCCTAGCGGGGGTGGGCACGGAGACCCAGTACTTC. Translating it yields CASSVRLAGVGTETQYF. The full variable domain, completed using reference TRBV2 and TRBJ2-5, is EPEVTQTPSHQVTQMGQEVILRCVPISNHLYFYWYRQILGQKVEFLVSFYNNEISEKSEIFDDQFSVERPDGSNFTLKIRSTKLEDSAMYFCASSVRLAGVGTETQYFGPGTRLLVL.

This clonotype was detected many times. The chain uses TRBV12-3 or TRBV12-4 and TRBJ2-7; the match to TRBD2 covers 7 bases. V was clipped by 5 bases and J by 1 base; unmatched bases: 5. The CDR3 has 14 residues. Here the CDR3 reads CASSAMGGSYEQYF. The CDR3 DNA reads TGTGCCAGCAGTGCTATGGGGGGGTCCTACGAGCAGTACTTC.